The clone carrying this T cell receptor (beta chain) was picked up many times. Researchers drew blood RNA from unsorted whole blood and extracted germline DNA as well. The sample belongs to a study of tumor-infiltrating lymphocytes in primary liver carcinoma. Study summary: Aged between 30 and 69 years, the patients were men and women.

V was trimmed by 1 base and J by 2 bases, leaving 12 bases between them. This CDR3 has 16 amino acids. Germline V gene data show CDR1 as SGHDN and CDR2 as FVKESK. The template, about 550 ng total RNA, yielded TCR beta cDNA made with a constant-region primer. A slightly modified ARM-PCR protocol with three nested multiplex PCR rounds produced these TCR beta libraries. Both of the initial two PCR rounds ran for about 9 cycles and employed TRBV1-TRBV30 forward primers alongside a C-beta reverse primer. TCRdb reanalysed the multiplex PCR reads using MiXCR and keeps one entry per CDR3 protein. The profile shows about 320,000 distinct CDR3 sequences, 65% of them singletons.

The sequence derives from a man aged 35-49 years with primary liver carcinoma and hepatitis B virus infection. Sequencing input: peripheral blood. J is TRBJ2-1 and V is TRBV14; D is ambiguous. The CDR3 nucleotides are TGTGCCAGCAGCCAAGCGTATACAGCCCCCTACAATGAGCAGTTCTTC. Its protein product is CASSQAYTAPYNEQFF.